Presented here are 9 T cell receptor beta chains from one specimen sequenced in a study of cytomegalovirus exposure and HLA in healthy donors. Researchers ran the PCR with 60 Vbeta and 13 Jbeta primers. Assay: immunoSEQ multiplex PCR; the TCRdb copy retains only in-frame clones and omits some. This sample has tens of thousands of clones, with over 60% found just once. Sequencing used PBMCs. These receptors all come from a young man in good health and CMV-seronegative.

This rearrangement joins TRBV9 to TRBJ1-1, with D perhaps matching TRBD1 (6 bases). Germline CDR1 is SGDLS and CDR2 is YYNGEE. This CDR3 comprises 15 residues. V was shortened by 5 bases and J by 2 bases, with 16 bases between the two germline ends. CDR3 region: CASRVTGTHNTEAFF. CDR3 sequence (DNA): TGTGCCAGCAGAGTTACCGGGACACATAACACTGAAGCTTTCTTT. The full variable domain, its missing parts supplied by reference TRBV9 and TRBJ1-1, is DSGVTQTPKHLITATGQRVTLRCSPRSGDLSVYWYQQSLDQGLQFLIQYYNGEERAKGNILERFSAQQFPDLHSELNLSSLELGDSALYFCASRVTGTHNTEAFFGQGTRLTVV.

The rearrangement links TRBV5-1 to TRBJ2-7; weak D call: TRBD1 (5 bases). This CDR3 spans 13 amino acids. The germline V gene has CDR1 SGHRS and CDR2 YFSETQ. Trimming left V 6 bases short and J 5 bases short, with 15 bases between. The CDR3 reads CASTPTESHEQYF. CDR3 sequence (DNA): TGCGCCAGCACTCCGACAGAATCCCACGAGCAGTACTTC.

This clone was seen only a few times. V and J are TRBV4-2 and TRBJ1-5; no reliable D call. Trimming removed 1 base at V and 6 bases at J, with 13 bases between. The germline V gene has CDR1 LGHNA and CDR2 YNFKEQ. The CDR3 length is 15 residues. CDR3 protein: CASSQVTSPAQPQHF. In DNA form, the CDR3 reads TGTGCCAGCAGCCAAGTTACATCCCCCGCTCAGCCCCAGCATTTT.

This sequence joins TRBV29-1 and TRBJ1-3; 8 bases are shared with TRBD1. This CDR3 contains 14 residues. Germline lookup yields CDR1 SQVTM and CDR2 ANQGSEA. V trimming: 6 bases; J trimming: 1 base; junction bases outside the gene matches: 5. Written as DNA, the CDR3 is TGCAGCGTAGCCACAGGGGGATCTGGAAACACCATATATTTT. It yields the protein CSVATGGSGNTIYF. Using reference TRBV29-1 and TRBJ1-3 for the parts outside the CDR3, the full variable domain is SAVISQKPSRDICQRGTSLTIQCQVDSQVTMMFWYRQQPGQSLTLIATANQGSEATYESGFVIDKFPISRPNLTFSTLTVSNMSPEDSSIYLCSVATGGSGNTIYFGEGSWLTVV.

V usage is TRBV18 and J usage is TRBJ2-6, with a possible D match to TRBD1 (6 bases). Germline values: CDR1 KGHSH, CDR2 LQKENI. Deletions cut 4 bases from V and 0 bases from J, with 7 bases between. CDR3 length: 15 amino acids. The CDR3 nucleotides read TGTGCCAGCTCACAACAGGGCTCTGGGGCCAACGTCCTGACTTTC. This gives the protein CASSQQGSGANVLTF.

The genes are TRBV5-1 and TRBJ2-7, with 7 bases fitting TRBD1. Germline lookup yields CDR1 SGHRS and CDR2 YFSETQ. CDR3 length: 13 amino acids. Trimming took 6 bases from V and 1 from J; bases not matched to a gene: 4. The CDR3 coding sequence is TGCGCCAGCACATGGGACAGTTCCTACGAGCAGTACTTC. Its protein product is CASTWDSSYEQYF.

This chain uses TRBV4-1 with TRBJ1-2, with TRBD1 matching over 8 bases. This CDR3 is 14 amino acids long. Germline CDR1 MGHRA, CDR2 YSYEKL. V lost 6 bases to trimming and J lost 5 bases; unmatched junction nucleotides: 8. CDR3 residues: CASSPGGQLYGYTF. The CDR3 region has the DNA TGCGCCAGCAGTCCAGGGGGCCAGTTGTATGGCTACACCTTC.

V and J are TRBV28 and TRBJ1-4; the D gene is possibly TRBD1 (5 bases). V lost 6 bases and J 5 bases, leaving 13 bases between the germline ends. CDR3 length: 14 amino acids. Looked up from germline, CDR1 is MDHEN and CDR2 is SYDVKM. CDR3 coding DNA: TGTGCCAGCAGGGGCACAGGAAAAAATGAAAAACTGTTTTTT. It yields the protein CASRGTGKNEKLFF. The variable domain in full, with the rest retrieved from reference TRBV28 and TRBJ1-4, is DVKVTQSSRYLVKRTGEKVFLECVQDMDHENMFWYRQDPGLGLRLIYFSYDVKMKEKGDIPEGYSVSREKKERFSLILESASTNQTSMYLCASRGTGKNEKLFFGSGTQLSVL.

V and J are TRBV7-8 and TRBJ2-5; D is possibly TRBD1 (6 bases). V shed 5 bases and J shed 4 bases, with 17 bases lying between them. Germline lookup yields CDR1 SGHVS and CDR2 FQNEAQ. The CDR3 extends over 15 amino acids. CDR3 protein: CASSLPTGGGETQYF. In nucleotides, the CDR3 is TGTGCCAGCAGCCTCCCGACAGGTGGCGGAGAGACCCAGTACTTC.